The clone carrying this T cell receptor (beta chain) was counted a single time. Its target is unknown. This entry is derived from a study of T-cell memory formation after mild COVID-19. Study-wide findings and caveats: For contracting clones, CD4+ ones sat mainly in CM and EM, CD8+ in EMRA. The SARS-CoV-2 specificity of second-wave clones reaching peak at day 37 remained unverified. Later expanders leaned CD4+, whereas day 15 to 85 contracting clones were balanced CD4/CD8.

The CDR3 is made up of 15 amino acids. The germline CDR1 and CDR2 sequences are DFQATT and SNEGSKA (reference sequence). With V trimmed by 5 bases and J by 7 bases, 11 bases remained unmatched. TCRdb analysed the 5' RACE reads with MiXCR anew, one entry per CDR3 protein. This sample yields fewer than 450,000 distinct CDR3 sequences, of which approximately 24% are seen a single time; about 10% belongs to the top ten. The clonotype comes from an adult woman who had mild COVID-19 (a few samples of this study predate the infection). Cell type and time point are not known. The chain has TRBV20-1 and TRBJ1-6; 7 bases match TRBD1. The sequenced material came from PBMCs or a T cell subset sorted from them (not recorded which). CDR3 bases: TGCAGTGCTTCATGGGACAGCGTGCCAAATTCACCCCTCCACTTT. It codes for CSASWDSVPNSPLHF.